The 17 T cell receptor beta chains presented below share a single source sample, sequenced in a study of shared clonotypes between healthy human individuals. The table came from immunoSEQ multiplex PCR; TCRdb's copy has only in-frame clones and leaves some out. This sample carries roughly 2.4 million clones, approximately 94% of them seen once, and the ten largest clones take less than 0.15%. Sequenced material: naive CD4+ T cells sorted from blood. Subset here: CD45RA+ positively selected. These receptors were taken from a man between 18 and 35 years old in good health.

CDR3 residues: CASRRGTGSSYEQYF. The CDR3 DNA follows: TGTGCCAGCAGGCGTGGGACAGGGAGCTCCTACGAGCAGTACTTC. The rearrangement links TRBV11-3 to TRBJ2-7, with 9 bases aligning to TRBD1. CDR3 size: 15 residues. V dropped 6 bases and J dropped 0; count of bases not matched to a gene: 6. Germline V gene sequence: CDR1 SGHNT, CDR2 YENEEA.

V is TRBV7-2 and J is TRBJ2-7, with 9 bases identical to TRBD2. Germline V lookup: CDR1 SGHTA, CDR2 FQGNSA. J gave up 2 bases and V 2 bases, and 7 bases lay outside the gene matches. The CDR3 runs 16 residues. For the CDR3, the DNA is TGTGCCAGCAGCTTATTAGTGCTAGCGGGGACCTACGAGCAGTACTTC. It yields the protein CASSLLVLAGTYEQYF.

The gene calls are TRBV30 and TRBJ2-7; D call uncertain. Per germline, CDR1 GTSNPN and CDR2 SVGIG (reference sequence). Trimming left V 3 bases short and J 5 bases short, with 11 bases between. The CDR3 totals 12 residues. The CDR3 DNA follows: TGTGCCTGGAGCCCCACCCTTCACGAGCAGTACTTC. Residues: CAWSPTLHEQYF. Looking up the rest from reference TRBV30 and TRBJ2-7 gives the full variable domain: SQTIHQWPATLVQPVGSPLSLECTVEGTSNPNLYWYRQAAGRGLQLLFYSVGIGQISSEVPQNLSASRPQDRQFILSSKKLLLSDSGFYLCAWSPTLHEQYFGPGTRLTVT.

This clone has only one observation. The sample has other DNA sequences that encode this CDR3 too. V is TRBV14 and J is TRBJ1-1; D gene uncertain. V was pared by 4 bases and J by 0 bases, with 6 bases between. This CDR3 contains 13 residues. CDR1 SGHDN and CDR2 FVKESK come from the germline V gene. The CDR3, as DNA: TGTGCCAGCAGCCTTGGCTTGAACACTGAAGCTTTCTTT. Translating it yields CASSLGLNTEAFF.

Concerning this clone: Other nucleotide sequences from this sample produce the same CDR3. CDR3 bases: TGTGCCAGCAGTTCCGCTACGGGCACAGATACGCAGTATTTT. It specifies CASSSATGTDTQYF. This sequence joins TRBV28 and TRBJ2-3, with D unclear. Germline CDR1 is MDHEN and CDR2 is SYDVKM. The CDR3 extends over 14 amino acids. Trimming removed 4 bases from V and 1 base from J, with 9 bases in between.

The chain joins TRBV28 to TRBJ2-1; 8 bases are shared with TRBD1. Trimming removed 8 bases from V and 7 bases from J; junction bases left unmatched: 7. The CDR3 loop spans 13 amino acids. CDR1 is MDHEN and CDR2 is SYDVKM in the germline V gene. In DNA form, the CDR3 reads TGTGCCAGCGGGCGGACAGGGAGGAATGAGCAGTTCTTC. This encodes CASGRTGRNEQFF.

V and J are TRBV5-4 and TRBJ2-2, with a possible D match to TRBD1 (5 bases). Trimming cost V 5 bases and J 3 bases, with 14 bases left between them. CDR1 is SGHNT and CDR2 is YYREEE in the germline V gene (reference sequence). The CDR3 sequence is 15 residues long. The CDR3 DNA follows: TGTGCCAGCAGTCGCTCCAGGGTTGACACCGGGGAGCTGTTTTTT. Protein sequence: CASSRSRVDTGELFF.

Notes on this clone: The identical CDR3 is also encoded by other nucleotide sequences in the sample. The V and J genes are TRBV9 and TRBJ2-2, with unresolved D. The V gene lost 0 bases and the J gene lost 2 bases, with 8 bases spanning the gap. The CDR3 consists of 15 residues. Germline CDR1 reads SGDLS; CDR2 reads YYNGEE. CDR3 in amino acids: CASSVDGLNTGELFF. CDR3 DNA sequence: TGTGCCAGCAGCGTAGATGGCTTAAACACCGGGGAGCTGTTTTTT.

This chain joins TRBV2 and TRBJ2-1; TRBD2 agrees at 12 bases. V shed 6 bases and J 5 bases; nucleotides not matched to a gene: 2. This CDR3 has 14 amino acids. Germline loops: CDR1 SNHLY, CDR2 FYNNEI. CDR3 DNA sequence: TGTGCCAGCAGGCTAGCGGGAGGGAACAATGAGCAGTTCTTC. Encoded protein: CASRLAGGNNEQFF.

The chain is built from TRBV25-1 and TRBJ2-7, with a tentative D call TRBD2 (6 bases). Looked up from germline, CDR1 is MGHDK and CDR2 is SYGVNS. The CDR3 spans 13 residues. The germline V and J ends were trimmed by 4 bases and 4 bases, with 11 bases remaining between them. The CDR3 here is CASSAGLQYEQYF. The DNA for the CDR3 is TGTGCCAGCAGTGCCGGACTACAATACGAGCAGTACTTC.

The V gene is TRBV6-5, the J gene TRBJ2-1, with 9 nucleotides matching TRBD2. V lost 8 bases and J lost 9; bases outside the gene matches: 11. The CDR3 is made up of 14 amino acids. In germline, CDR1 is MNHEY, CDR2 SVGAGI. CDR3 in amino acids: CASDWPSGMVEQFF. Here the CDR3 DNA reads TGTGCCAGCGACTGGCCTAGCGGGATGGTTGAGCAGTTCTTC.

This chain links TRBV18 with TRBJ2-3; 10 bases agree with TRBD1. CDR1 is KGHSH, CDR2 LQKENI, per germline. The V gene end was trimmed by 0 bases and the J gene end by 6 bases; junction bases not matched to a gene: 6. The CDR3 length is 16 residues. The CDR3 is CASSPPVGTGADTQYF. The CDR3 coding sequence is TGTGCCAGCTCACCACCGGTAGGGACAGGGGCCGATACGCAGTATTTT.

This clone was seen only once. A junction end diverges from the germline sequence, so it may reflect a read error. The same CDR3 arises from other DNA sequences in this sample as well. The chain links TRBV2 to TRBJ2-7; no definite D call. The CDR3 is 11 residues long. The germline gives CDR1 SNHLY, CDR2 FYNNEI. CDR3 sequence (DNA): TGTGCCAGCAGCGAAGCGTACGAGCAGTACTTC. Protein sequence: CASSEAYEQYF. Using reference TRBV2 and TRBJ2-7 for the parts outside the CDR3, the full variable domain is EPEVTQTPSHQVTQMGQEVILRCVPISNHLYFYWYRQILGQKVEFLVSFYNNEISEKSEIFDDQFSVERPDGSNFTLKIRSTKLEDSAMYFCASSEAYEQYFGPGTRLTVT.

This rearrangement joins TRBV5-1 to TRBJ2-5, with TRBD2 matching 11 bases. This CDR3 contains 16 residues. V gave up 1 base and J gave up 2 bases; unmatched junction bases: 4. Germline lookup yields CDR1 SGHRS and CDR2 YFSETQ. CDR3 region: CASSLTVAGGQETQYF. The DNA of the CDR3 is TGCGCCAGCAGCTTGACAGTAGCGGGGGGGCAAGAGACCCAGTACTTC.

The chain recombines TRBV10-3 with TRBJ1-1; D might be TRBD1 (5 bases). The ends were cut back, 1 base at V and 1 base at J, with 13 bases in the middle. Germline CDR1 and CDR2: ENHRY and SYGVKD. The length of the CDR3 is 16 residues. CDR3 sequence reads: CAISELGGGGNTEAFF. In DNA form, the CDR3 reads TGTGCCATCAGTGAGTTGGGGGGAGGTGGGAACACTGAAGCTTTCTTT.

Here the CDR3 DNA reads TGTGCCAGCAGTGCTAAAGACAGAAGCTTAGCTTTCTTT. It translates to CASSAKDRSLAFF. The rearrangement uses TRBV25-1 and TRBJ1-1, with a tentative D call TRBD1 (5 bases). Germline CDR1 MGHDK, CDR2 SYGVNS. The CDR3 is 13 residues long. V lost 4 bases to trimming and J lost 10 bases, with 16 bases between them.

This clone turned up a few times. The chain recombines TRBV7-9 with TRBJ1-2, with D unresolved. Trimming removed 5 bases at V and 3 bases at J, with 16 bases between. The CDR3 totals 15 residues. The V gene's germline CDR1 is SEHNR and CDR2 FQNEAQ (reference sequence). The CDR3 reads CASSPRLDGDYGYTF. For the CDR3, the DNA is TGTGCCAGCAGCCCGCGACTGGACGGTGACTATGGCTACACCTTC. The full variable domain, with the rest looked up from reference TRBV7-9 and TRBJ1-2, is DTGVSQNPRHKITKRGQNVTFRCDPISEHNRLYWYRQTLGQGPEFLTYFQNEAQLEKSRLLSDRFSAERPKGSFSTLEIQRTEQGDSAMYLCASSPRLDGDYGYTFGSGTRLTVV.